This TCR beta chain comes out of a study of human T cells and chemical hapten exposure. Time point given: pre-sensitization, week 0. As to treatment: therapeutic diphenylcyclopropenone sensitization with weekly scalp DPC. In every case, blood was obtained before the patch test was applied. Non-pregnant alopecia patients aged 18 to 70, suitable for DPC therapy. Germline V lookup: CDR1 SGHTA, CDR2 FQGNSA. CDR3 length: 14 residues. V was clipped by 5 bases and J by 2 bases; unmatched bases: 4. Authors' processing steps: Sample TCR counts, which ranged from roughly 23,224 to 750,000, had a median of 95,638. TCRdb analysed the RACE reads with MiXCR anew, one entry per CDR3 protein. The V and J calls reflect TCRdb's pipeline rather than the authors' work. This table holds fewer than 300,000 distinct CDR3 sequences, roughly 8% found once.

The sample in question was whole blood, obtained in connection with sensitization to the hapten diphenylcyclopropenone (DPC). The rearrangement joins TRBV7-2 to TRBJ2-3; 7 nucleotides match TRBD2. This receptor was obtained from a man aged 18-30 years with alopecia areata. Some clones in this sample may be carry-over from other donors' samples. The CDR3 DNA reads TGTGCCAGCAGCGTACTAGCGATCACAGATACGCAGTATTTT. This translates into CASSVLAITDTQYF.